The clone carrying this T cell receptor (beta chain) was observed a few times. Germline assignment: CDR1 LGHNA and CDR2 YNFKEQ. This CDR3 has 20 residues. V lost 6 bases and J lost 7; bases outside the gene matches: 25. This specimen belongs to a study of beta chain features in type 1 diabetes. As every portion of the isolated RNA was reverse transcribed, the sequencing read expressed TCRB transcripts. Measured with immunoSEQ multiplex PCR; TCRdb has only the in-frame clones, and not every one. Among some 330,000 clones listed, 9.5% to 11% were seen once. The origin of this receptor is a woman aged 30 to 39 in good health. The sample was naive CD4+ T cells from blood. The V gene is TRBV4-2, the J gene TRBJ2-1; 9 bases are shared with TRBD2. CDR3 coding DNA: TGTGCCAGCAGTCTATACCACGTAGCGGGAGCCAGGGGTTTCCAAAATGAGCAGTTCTTC. This translates into CASSLYHVAGARGFQNEQFF.